This TCR beta chain was recorded in a study of radiation and T cells in renal cell carcinoma. As regards this clone: Its cognate antigen is unknown.

The V end was cut by 5 bases, the J end by 8 bases, with 12 bases between. Germline V gene lookup returns CDR1 LNHDA and CDR2 SQIVND (reference sequence). The CDR3 sequence is 12 residues long. Assay used: immunoSEQ multiplex PCR; TCRdb lists only in-frame clones, some missing. This sample has about 77,000 clones, with over 65% found just once. Stated time point: blood 4 weeks post-SBRT, at nephrectomy. Regarding treatment: 15 Gy SBRT to primary tumor, nephrectomy 4 weeks later. After SBRT, blood was collected at 2 and 4 weeks, plus baseline. The tumor was a clear cell renal cell carcinoma. The study's findings and limits: From baseline, blood top tumor clonotypes peaked at 2 weeks post-radiation.

The V and J genes are TRBV19 and TRBJ1-2; possible D gene TRBD1, 6 bases. The origin of this receptor is a woman in her sixties or seventies with renal cell carcinoma. The input for sequencing was blood, taken from a patient whose treatment included radiotherapy and nephrectomy. The CDR3 bases are TGTGCCAGTAGTCCACAGGGCGGGGGCTACACCTTC. Protein sequence: CASSPQGGGYTF.